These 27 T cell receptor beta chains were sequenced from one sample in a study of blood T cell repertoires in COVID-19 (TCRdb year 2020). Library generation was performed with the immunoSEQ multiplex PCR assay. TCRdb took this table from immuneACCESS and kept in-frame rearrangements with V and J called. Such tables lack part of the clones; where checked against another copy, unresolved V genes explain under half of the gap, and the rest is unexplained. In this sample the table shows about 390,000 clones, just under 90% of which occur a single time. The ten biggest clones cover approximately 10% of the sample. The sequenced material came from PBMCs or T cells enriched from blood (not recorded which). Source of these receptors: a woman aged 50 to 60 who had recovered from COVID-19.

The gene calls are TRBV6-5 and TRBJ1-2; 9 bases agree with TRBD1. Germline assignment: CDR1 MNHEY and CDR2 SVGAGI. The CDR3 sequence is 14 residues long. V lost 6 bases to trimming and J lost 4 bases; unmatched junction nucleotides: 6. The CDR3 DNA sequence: TGTGCCAGCAGGGGGGGACAGGGCGGCTATGGCTACACCTTC. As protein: CASRGGQGGYGYTF.

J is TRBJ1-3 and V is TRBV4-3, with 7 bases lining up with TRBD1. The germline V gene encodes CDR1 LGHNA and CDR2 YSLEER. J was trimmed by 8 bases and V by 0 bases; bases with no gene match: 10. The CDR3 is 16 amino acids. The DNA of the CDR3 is TGCGCCAGCAGCCAAGATCCAGAGACAGGGTGGGACACCATATATTTT. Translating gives CASSQDPETGWDTIYF.

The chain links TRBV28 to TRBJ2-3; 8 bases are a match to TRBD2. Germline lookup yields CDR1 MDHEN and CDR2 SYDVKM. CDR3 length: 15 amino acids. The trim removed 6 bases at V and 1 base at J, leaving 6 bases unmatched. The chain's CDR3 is CASRGQAGGTDTQYF. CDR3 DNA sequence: TGTGCCAGCAGGGGCCAAGCGGGGGGCACAGATACGCAGTATTTT.

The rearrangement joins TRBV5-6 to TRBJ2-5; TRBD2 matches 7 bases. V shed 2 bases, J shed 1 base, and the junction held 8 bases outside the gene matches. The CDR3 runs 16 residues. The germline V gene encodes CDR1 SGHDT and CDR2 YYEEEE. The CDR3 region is CASSLIRGTTQETQYF. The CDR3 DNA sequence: TGTGCCAGCAGCTTAATACGCGGGACTACCCAAGAGACCCAGTACTTC.

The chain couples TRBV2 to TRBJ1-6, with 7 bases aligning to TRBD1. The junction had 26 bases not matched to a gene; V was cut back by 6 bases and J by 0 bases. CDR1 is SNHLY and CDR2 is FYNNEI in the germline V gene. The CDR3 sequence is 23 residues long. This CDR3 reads CASRTQGSGNLRAESSYNSPLHF. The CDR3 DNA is TGTGCCAGCAGGACACAGGGGAGCGGCAATTTAAGGGCTGAGAGCTCCTATAATTCACCCCTCCACTTT.

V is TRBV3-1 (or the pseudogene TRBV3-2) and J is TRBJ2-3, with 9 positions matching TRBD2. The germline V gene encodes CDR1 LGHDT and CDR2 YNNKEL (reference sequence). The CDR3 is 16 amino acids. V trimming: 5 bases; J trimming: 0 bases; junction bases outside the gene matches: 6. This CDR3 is CASSIRAGGSTDTQYF. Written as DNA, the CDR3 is TGTGCCAGCAGCATACGAGCGGGGGGAAGCACAGATACGCAGTATTTT.

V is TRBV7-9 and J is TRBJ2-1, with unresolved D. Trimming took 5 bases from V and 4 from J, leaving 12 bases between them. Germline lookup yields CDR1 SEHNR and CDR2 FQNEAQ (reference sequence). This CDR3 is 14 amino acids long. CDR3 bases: TGTGCCAGCAGCCCGACGAGAGGTTACAATGAGCAGTTCTTC. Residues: CASSPTRGYNEQFF.

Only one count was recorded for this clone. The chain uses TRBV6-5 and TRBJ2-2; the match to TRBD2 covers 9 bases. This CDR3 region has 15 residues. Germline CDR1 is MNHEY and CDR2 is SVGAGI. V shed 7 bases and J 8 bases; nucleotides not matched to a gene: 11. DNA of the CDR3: TGTGCCAGCAATCCTCGCGGGGGGGCAACTGGGGAGCTGTTTTTT. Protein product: CASNPRGGATGELFF.

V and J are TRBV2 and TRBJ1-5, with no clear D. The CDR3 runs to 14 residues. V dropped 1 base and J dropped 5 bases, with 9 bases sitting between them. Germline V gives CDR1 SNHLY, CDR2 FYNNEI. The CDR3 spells CASSEGMAYQPQHF. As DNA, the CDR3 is TGTGCCAGCAGTGAAGGAATGGCCTATCAGCCCCAGCATTTT.

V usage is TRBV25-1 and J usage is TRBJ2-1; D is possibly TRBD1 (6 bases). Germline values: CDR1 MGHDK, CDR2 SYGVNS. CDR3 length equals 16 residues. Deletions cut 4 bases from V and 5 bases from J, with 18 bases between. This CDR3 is CASSGQGILIDNEQFF. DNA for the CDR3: TGTGCCAGCAGTGGGCAGGGGATTTTGATAGACAATGAGCAGTTCTTC.

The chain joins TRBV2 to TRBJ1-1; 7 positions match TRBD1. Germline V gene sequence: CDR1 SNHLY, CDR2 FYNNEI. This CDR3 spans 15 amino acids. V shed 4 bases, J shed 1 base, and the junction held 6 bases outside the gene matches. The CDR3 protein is CASSGTRTGNTEAFF. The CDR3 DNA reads TGTGCCAGCAGTGGAACCCGGACAGGGAACACTGAAGCTTTCTTT.

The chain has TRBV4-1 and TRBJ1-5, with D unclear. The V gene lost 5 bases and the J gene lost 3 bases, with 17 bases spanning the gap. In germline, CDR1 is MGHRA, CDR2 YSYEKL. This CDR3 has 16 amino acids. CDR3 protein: CASSLEGVRNNQPQHF. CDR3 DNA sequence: TGCGCCAGCAGCTTAGAGGGTGTCCGGAACAATCAGCCCCAGCATTTT.

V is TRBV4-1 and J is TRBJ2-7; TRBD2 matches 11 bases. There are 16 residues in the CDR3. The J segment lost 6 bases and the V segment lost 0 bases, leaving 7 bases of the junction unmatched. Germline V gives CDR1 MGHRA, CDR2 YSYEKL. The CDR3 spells CASSQEGTSGGAEQYF. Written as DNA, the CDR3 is TGCGCCAGCAGCCAAGAGGGAACTAGCGGGGGAGCCGAGCAGTACTTC.

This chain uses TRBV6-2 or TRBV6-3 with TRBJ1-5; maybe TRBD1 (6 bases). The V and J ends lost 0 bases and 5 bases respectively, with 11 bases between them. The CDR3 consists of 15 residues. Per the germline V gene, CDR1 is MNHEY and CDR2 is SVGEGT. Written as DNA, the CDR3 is TGTGCCAGCAGTTACTCAGTGGACAGTTATCAGCCCCAGCATTTT. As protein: CASSYSVDSYQPQHF.

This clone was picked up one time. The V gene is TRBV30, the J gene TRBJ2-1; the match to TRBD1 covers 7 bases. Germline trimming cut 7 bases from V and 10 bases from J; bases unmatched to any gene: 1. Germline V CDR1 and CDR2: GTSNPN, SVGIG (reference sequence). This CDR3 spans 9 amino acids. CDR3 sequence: CALGQEQFF. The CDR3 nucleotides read TGTGCCTTGGGACAGGAGCAGTTCTTC.

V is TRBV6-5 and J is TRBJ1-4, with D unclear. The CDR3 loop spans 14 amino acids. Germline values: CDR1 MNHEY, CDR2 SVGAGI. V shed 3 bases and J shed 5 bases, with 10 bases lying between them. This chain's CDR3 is CASSYWLGNEKLFF. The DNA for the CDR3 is TGTGCCAGCAGTTATTGGCTTGGCAATGAAAAACTGTTTTTT.

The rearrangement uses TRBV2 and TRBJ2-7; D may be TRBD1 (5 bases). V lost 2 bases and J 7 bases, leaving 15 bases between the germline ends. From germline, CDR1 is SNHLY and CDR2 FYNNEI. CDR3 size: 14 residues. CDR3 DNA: TGTGCCAGCAGTGAACTCAGGGCAGCAGGTGAGCAGTACTTC. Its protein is CASSELRAAGEQYF. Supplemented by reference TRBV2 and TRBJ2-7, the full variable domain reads EPEVTQTPSHQVTQMGQEVILRCVPISNHLYFYWYRQILGQKVEFLVSFYNNEISEKSEIFDDQFSVERPDGSNFTLKIRSTKLEDSAMYFCASSELRAAGEQYFGPGTRLTVT.

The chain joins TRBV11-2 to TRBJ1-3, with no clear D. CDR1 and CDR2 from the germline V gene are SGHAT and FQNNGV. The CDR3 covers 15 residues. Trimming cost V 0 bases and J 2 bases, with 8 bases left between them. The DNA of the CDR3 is TGTGCCAGCAGCTTAGAGGGAGTCCCTGGAAACACCATATATTTT. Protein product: CASSLEGVPGNTIYF.

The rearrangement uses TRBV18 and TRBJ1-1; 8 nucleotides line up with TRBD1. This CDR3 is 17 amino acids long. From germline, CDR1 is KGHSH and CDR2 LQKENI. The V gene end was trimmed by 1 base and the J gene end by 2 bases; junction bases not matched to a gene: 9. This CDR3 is CASSPRTGGLGNTEAFF. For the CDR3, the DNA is TGTGCCAGCTCACCACGAACAGGGGGGTTAGGAAACACTGAAGCTTTCTTT.

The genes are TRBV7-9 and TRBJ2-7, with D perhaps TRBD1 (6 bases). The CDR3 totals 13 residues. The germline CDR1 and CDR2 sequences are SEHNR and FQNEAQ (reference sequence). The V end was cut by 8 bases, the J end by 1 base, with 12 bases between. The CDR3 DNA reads TGTGCCAGCGGGAACAGGGTTTCCTACGAGCAGTACTTC. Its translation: CASGNRVSYEQYF.

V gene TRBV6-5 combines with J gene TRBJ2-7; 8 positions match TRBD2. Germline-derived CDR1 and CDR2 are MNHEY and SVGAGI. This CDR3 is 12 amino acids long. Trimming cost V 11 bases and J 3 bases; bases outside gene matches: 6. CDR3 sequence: CASVSGVYEQYF. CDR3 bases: TGTGCCTCGGTTAGCGGGGTCTACGAGCAGTACTTC.

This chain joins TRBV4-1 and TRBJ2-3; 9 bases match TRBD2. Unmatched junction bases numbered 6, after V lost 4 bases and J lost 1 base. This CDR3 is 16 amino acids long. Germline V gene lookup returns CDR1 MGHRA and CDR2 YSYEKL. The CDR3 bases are TGCGCCAGCAGCCCTTTTAGCGGGGGACGCACAGATACGCAGTATTTT. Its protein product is CASSPFSGGRTDTQYF.

DNA of the CDR3: TGCAGTGCTAATGACCAAAACGGAGAGACCCAGTACTTC. Translation gives CSANDQNGETQYF. The chain employs TRBV20-1 and TRBJ2-5; D is unresolved. The CDR3 loop spans 13 amino acids. CDR1 DFQATT and CDR2 SNEGSKA come from the germline V gene (reference sequence). The V end lost 4 bases, the J end lost 4 bases, and 13 bases lay between the germline ends.

Here the CDR3 reads CASSPSGVQETQYF. CDR3 nucleotides: TGCGCCAGCAGCCCTAGCGGGGTACAAGAGACCCAGTACTTC. The V and J genes are TRBV5-1 and TRBJ2-5, with TRBD2 matching over 9 bases. The germline V gene has CDR1 SGHRS and CDR2 YFSETQ. V lost 4 bases, J lost 2 bases, and 3 bases stayed unmatched. The CDR3 loop spans 14 amino acids. The full variable domain, completed using reference TRBV5-1 and TRBJ2-5, is KAGVTQTPRYLIKTRGQQVTLSCSPISGHRSVSWYQQTPGQGLQFLFEYFSETQRNKGNFPGRFSGRQFSNSRSEMNVSTLELGDSALYLCASSPSGVQETQYFGPGTRLLVL.

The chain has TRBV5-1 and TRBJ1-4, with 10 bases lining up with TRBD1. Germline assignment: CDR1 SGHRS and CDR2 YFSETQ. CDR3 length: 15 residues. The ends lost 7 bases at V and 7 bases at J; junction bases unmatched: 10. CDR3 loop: CASRETGGRGEKLFF. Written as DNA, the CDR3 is TGCGCCAGCCGGGAGACAGGGGGCCGCGGTGAAAAACTGTTTTTT. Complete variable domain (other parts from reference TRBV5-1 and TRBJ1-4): KAGVTQTPRYLIKTRGQQVTLSCSPISGHRSVSWYQQTPGQGLQFLFEYFSETQRNKGNFPGRFSGRQFSNSRSEMNVSTLELGDSALYLCASRETGGRGEKLFFGSGTQLSVL.

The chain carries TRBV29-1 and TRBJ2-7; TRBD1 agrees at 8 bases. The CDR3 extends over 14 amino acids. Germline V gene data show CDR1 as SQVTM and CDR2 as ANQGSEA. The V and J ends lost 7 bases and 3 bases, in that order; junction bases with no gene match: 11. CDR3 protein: CSALVGTGHYEQYF. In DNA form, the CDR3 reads TGCAGCGCCCTAGTGGGGACAGGACACTACGAGCAGTACTTC.

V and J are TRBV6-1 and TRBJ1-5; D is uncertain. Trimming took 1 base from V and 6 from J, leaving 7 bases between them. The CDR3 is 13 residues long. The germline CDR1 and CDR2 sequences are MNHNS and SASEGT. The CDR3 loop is CASSEGPPQPQHF. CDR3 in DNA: TGTGCCAGCAGTGAAGGGCCGCCTCAGCCCCAGCATTTT.